The entry that follows covers one TCR beta chain sequence. Its antigen is unknown. The data are from a study of T cell responses to AZD1222 COVID-19 vaccine. This CDR3 region has 14 residues. Germline V CDR1 and CDR2: MRHNA, SNTAGT. Germline trimming cut 3 bases from V and 4 bases from J; bases unmatched to any gene: 4. Study-wide findings and caveats: Baseline serostatus was positive in only a handful of AZD1222 recipients. Regions 160-218 and 743-854 dominated among vaccine-associated CD4 TCRs spanning spike. Clonal diversity was possibly underestimated, and the donors were mostly white British, with more females. After the peak T cell response, and only then, were repertoires sampled.

The table came from immunoSEQ multiplex PCR; TCRdb's copy has only in-frame clones and leaves some out. Of some 86,000 clones in the sample, about 90% are singletons; the top ten hold roughly 7.2%. Here the sequenced sample was peripheral blood, taken 28 days after the second AZD1222 dose. This TCR came from an adult who received the AZD1222 COVID-19 vaccine. The rearrangement uses TRBV6-4 and TRBJ2-3; 7 nucleotides line up with TRBD2. The CDR3 DNA follows: TGTGCCAGCAGTGAACTAGCGAGAGCAGATACGCAGTATTTT. Protein sequence: CASSELARADTQYF.